Listed below are T cell receptor beta chains from one sample, sequenced in a study of shared T cell receptors in the human thymus. Sequencing used immunoSEQ multiplex PCR; TCRdb keeps in-frame clones, though not all of them. In the table there are under 850,000 clones, 88% of which are singletons. The sample was also reused in another study, on human thymus T cells.

Specimen: thymocytes. Receptors originate from a boy in the first two years of life with a congenital heart defect. Both conserved end residues are part of each CDR3. A D gene is named only where the DNA matches it firmly. Part of the rows lack a size; the others show once, few, many or a class for expanded clones.

TRBD1 TRBJ1-2 - TRBV5-5 CASSLARAGGAPDYGYTF TGTGCCAGCAGCTTGGCGCGGGCAGGGGGCGCGCCGGACTATGGCTACACCTTC
TRBD1 TRBJ2-3 - TRBV6-4 CASSDSGAGGRSDTQYF TGTGCCAGCAGTGACTCCGGGGCAGGGGGCCGCTCAGATACGCAGTATTTT
- TRBJ1-5 few TRBV5-1 CASSLGQDSNQPQHF TGCGCCAGCAGCTTGGGACAGGATAGCAATCAGCCCCAGCATTTT
- TRBJ1-2 - TRBV2 CASKGGRGYTF TGTGCCAGCAAGGGAGGGCGAGGCTACACCTTC
- TRBJ2-7 once TRBV7-2 CASSLGGQRSSYEQYF TGTGCCAGCAGCTTAGGAGGCCAGCGGAGCTCCTACGAGCAGTACTTC
TRBD1 TRBJ1-2 - TRBV18 CASSPPIAGTGNYGYTF TGTGCCAGCTCACCACCCATCGCCGGGACAGGGAACTATGGCTACACCTTC
- TRBJ2-1 few TRBV29-1 CSVGGLYNEQFF TGCAGCGTTGGCGGATTATACAATGAGCAGTTCTTC
TRBD1 TRBJ1-2 - TRBV19 CASSRGTGKDYGYTF TGTGCCAGTAGTAGAGGGACAGGGAAGGACTATGGCTACACCTTC
- TRBJ1-2 - TRBV30 CAWEITGLNNYGYTF TGTGCCTGGGAGATCACGGGACTGAATAACTATGGCTACACCTTC
TRBD1 TRBJ2-5 - TRBV5-1 CASSLVGRGRGETQYF TGCGCCAGCAGCTTGGTCGGCAGGGGGCGCGGAGAGACCCAGTACTTC
- TRBJ2-1 - TRBV20-1 CSARNEQFF TGCAGTGCTCGCAATGAGCAGTTCTTC
- TRBJ2-7 - TRBV11-2 CASSLVTRQTYEQYF TGTGCCAGCAGCTTAGTTACACGCCAGACCTACGAGCAGTACTTC
- TRBJ1-5 - TRBV11-2 CASSLDWGDGTYSNQPQHF TGTGCCAGCAGCTTAGATTGGGGGGACGGAACCTATAGCAATCAGCCCCAGCATTTT
TRBD1 TRBJ2-3 - TRBV5-1 CASSLGTGPTTDTQYF TGCGCCAGCAGCTTGGGGACAGGTCCGACGACAGATACGCAGTATTTT
- TRBJ1-2 - TRBV14 CASSQTPGLGDGTF TGTGCCAGCAGCCAAACTCCGGGACTGGGGGACGGGACCTTC
TRBD1 TRBJ1-1 - TRBV29-1 CSVATGVRNTEAFF TGCAGCGTTGCTACAGGGGTGAGGAACACTGAAGCTTTCTTT
TRBD2 TRBJ2-7 few TRBV5-4 CASSSGPVRAGDQCEQYF TGTGCCAGCAGCTCCGGACCGGTTCGAGCGGGAGATCAGTGCGAGCAGTACTTC
- TRBJ2-2 - TRBV7-9 CASSLVAPPNTGELFF TGTGCCAGCAGCTTAGTAGCCCCACCGAACACCGGGGAGCTGTTTTTT
TRBD2 TRBJ2-7 - TRBV7-8 CASSSRTSGWSYEQYF TGTGCCAGCAGCTCGCGGACTAGCGGGTGGTCCTACGAGCAGTACTTC
TRBD2 TRBJ2-5 - TRBV5-1 CASSLKTSGVRETQYF TGCGCCAGCAGCCTCAAGACTAGCGGGGTCCGAGAGACCCAGTACTTC
TRBD2 TRBJ2-7 - TRBV9 CASSVGGSLAGGEQYF TGTGCCAGCAGCGTAGGGGGTTCACTAGCGGGAGGCGAGCAGTACTTC
- TRBJ2-7 - TRBV6-6 CAPRAMKRRYEQYF TGTGCCCCCCGGGCCATGAAGCGGAGATACGAGCAGTACTTC
TRBD2 TRBJ2-7 - TRBV7-8 CASRERAGFAVEQYF TGTGCCAGCAGGGAACGAGCGGGGTTCGCAGTCGAGCAGTACTTC
TRBD1 TRBJ1-1 - TRBV15 CATSSRDRDENTEAFF TGTGCCACCAGCAGCCGGGACAGGGACGAGAACACTGAAGCTTTCTTT
TRBD2 TRBJ2-3 - TRBV6-4 CASSSTAGESTDTQYF TGTGCCAGCAGTTCCACGGCGGGAGAGAGCACAGATACGCAGTATTTT
TRBD2 TRBJ2-7 - TRBV7-9 CASSPRGCGRQYYEQYF TGTGCCAGCAGCCCGAGGGGGTGCGGGAGGCAGTACTACGAGCAGTACTTC
TRBD1 TRBJ2-5 - TRBV25-1 CASSEYTRGQETQYF TGTGCCAGCAGTGAATATACCAGGGGGCAGGAGACCCAGTACTTC
- TRBJ1-2 - TRBV27 CASSHEGSPPPPHGYTF TGTGCCAGCAGCCACGAAGGGAGTCCGCCTCCCCCACATGGCTACACCTTC
- TRBJ2-5 - TRBV9 CASSLSGTSETQYF TGTGCCAGCAGCCTCTCTGGGACTTCAGAGACCCAGTACTTC
TRBD2 TRBJ2-1 - TRBV27 CASIGTRTENEQFF TGTGCCAGCATTGGGACTAGAACTGAAAATGAGCAGTTCTTC
- TRBJ1-2 - TRBV9 CASSVARQVPRYGYTF TGTGCCAGCAGCGTAGCACGACAGGTTCCGAGGTATGGCTACACCTTC
TRBD1 TRBJ1-2 - TRBV5-4 CASSEQGATNYGYTF TGTGCCAGCAGCGAACAGGGGGCCACTAACTATGGCTACACCTTC
TRBD2 TRBJ2-1 - TRBV4-2 CASSQGTSGRALEQFF TGTGCCAGCAGCCAGGGGACTAGCGGGAGGGCACTCGAGCAGTTCTTC
- TRBJ2-7 - TRBV7-9 CASSRVRTDYYEQYF TGTGCCAGCAGCCGAGTCCGGACAGATTACTACGAGCAGTACTTC
- TRBJ2-7 - TRBV5-6 CASSLAESYEQYF TGTGCCAGCAGCTTGGCGGAGTCCTACGAGCAGTACTTC
TRBD2 TRBJ2-3 - TRBV6-5 CASSYSGAGGTDTQYF TGTGCCAGCAGTTACTCCGGAGCGGGGGGCACAGATACGCAGTATTTT
- TRBJ1-1 - TRBV5-6 CASSKGLGRAAFF TGTGCCAGCAGCAAGGGCCTAGGGAGGGCGGCTTTCTTT